This TCR beta chain was captured by sequencing in a study of T and B cells in COVID-19 patients. Study-level information: COVID-19 patients gave peripheral blood either during active infection or after recovery.

This CDR3 is built from 16 residues. The germline CDR1 and CDR2 sequences are LNHDA and SQIVND (reference sequence). V gave up 3 bases and J gave up 3 bases; unmatched junction bases: 8. This clonotype is medium-sized within its sample. Its antigen is as yet unknown. Study-wide results and limits: The recovered cohort had about 2,300 exclusive TCR clusters, including about 31 low generation probability clusters.

BIOMED2 TRB-A/B primer pools were used in multiplex TRB PCR. TCRdb reprocessed the multiplex PCR reads via MiXCR and lists one record per CDR3 protein. There are around 8,000 distinct CDR3 sequences in the sample; 26% occur only once, and 17% lies in the top ten. Each TRB amplification used about 220-500 ng of genomic DNA from blood. This chain connects TRBV19 to TRBJ1-1; 9 nucleotides line up with TRBD1. The source material was blood. This clonotype was obtained from a human donor with active COVID-19. CDR3 region: CASSIWTGAGYTEAFF. The DNA for the CDR3 is TGTGCCAGTAGTATCTGGACAGGGGCAGGGTACACTGAAGCTTTCTTT.